The rows below give T cell receptor beta chains drawn from one sample of a study of blood T cell repertoires in COVID-19. Repertoires were generated with immunoSEQ multiplex PCR, while TCRdb's copy carries only in-frame clones and drops some. The repertoire holds roughly 390,000 clones, about 87% seen once, with 8% to 13% in the top ten. The sequenced sample consisted of peripheral blood. Receptors were obtained from a woman in her twenties or thirties with COVID-19, enrolled during active disease. The CDR3 runs from the conserved cysteine through the conserved F or W. Fields, in order: D gene, clone size, J gene, V gene, CDR3 DNA, CDR3 protein. The D gene is left open where the match is weak. A row's size may be missing; if present it is once, few, many or a size class.

D: TRBD1
size: NA
J: TRBJ1-1
V: TRBV7-2
DNA: TGTGCCAGCAGCTGGACAGGGCTCACTGAAGCTTTCTTT
CDR3: CASSWTGLTEAFF

D: TRBD2
size: NA
J: TRBJ2-3
V: TRBV10-3
DNA: TGTGCCATCAGTTCTAGCGGGAGTCGGAATACGCAGTATTTT
CDR3: CAISSSGSRNTQYF

D: TRBD2
size: NA
J: TRBJ2-7
V: TRBV10-2
DNA: TGCGCCTCACGGGCGGGACTAGCCTCCTACGAGCAGTACTTC
CDR3: CASRAGLASYEQYF

D: NA
size: once
J: TRBJ2-2
V: TRBV7-2
DNA: TGTGCCAGCAGCCCGGACAGTAACACCGGGGAGCTGTTTTTT
CDR3: CASSPDSNTGELFF

D: TRBD1
size: NA
J: TRBJ2-5
V: TRBV5-6
DNA: TGTGCCAGCAGCTTCCCGGGACAGAAAGAGACCCAGTACTTC
CDR3: CASSFPGQKETQYF

D: NA
size: NA
J: TRBJ1-4
V: TRBV10-3
DNA: TGTGCCATCAGCGTCAGTGGAAAACTGTTTTTT
CDR3: CAISVSGKLFF

D: NA
size: once
J: TRBJ1-6
V: TRBV14
DNA: TGTGCCAGCAGCCAACTCAGGGTTTCACCCCTCCACTTT
CDR3: CASSQLRVSPLHF

D: TRBD2
size: NA
J: TRBJ2-3
V: TRBV19
DNA: TGTGCCAGTAGTATAGACCCACGGGCCCGGGAGGTGGCAGATACGCAGTATTTT
CDR3: CASSIDPRAREVADTQYF

D: NA
size: NA
J: TRBJ2-7
V: TRBV11-2
DNA: TGTGCCAGCAGCCCGACACTGACCTACGAGCAGTACTTC
CDR3: CASSPTLTYEQYF

D: NA
size: NA
J: TRBJ2-1
V: TRBV20-1
DNA: TGCAGTGCTAGTTGGGCTAGCGCGTATTACAATGAGCAGTTCTTC
CDR3: CSASWASAYYNEQFF

D: NA
size: few
J: TRBJ1-2
V: TRBV2
DNA: TGTGCCAGCAGAGATAGAGGACAAACCTACACCTTC
CDR3: CASRDRGQTYTF